Included here is one TCR beta chain sequence, with context. Its antigen is not identified. The data were obtained in a study of cytomegalovirus exposure and HLA in healthy donors. Study-wide context: Early released data comprised some 85 million unique TCRs from HLA-typed donors. Study-wide results and limits: An analysis was carried out at a later point. It showed that HLA-associated TCR beta chains were more clonally expanded than equally common non-associated chains. A later analysis linked around 15,000 TCR beta sequences to HLA alleles at 0.05 false discovery rate. Rarity marked most TCR sequences, yet some public TCRs occurred in many donors.

Germline lookup yields CDR1 SQVTM and CDR2 ANQGSEA. V shed 4 bases, J shed 8 bases, and the junction held 4 bases outside the gene matches. CDR3 length: 13 amino acids. In the PCR, 60 Vbeta and 13 Jbeta primers were used. Sequencing was performed with immunoSEQ multiplex PCR; in TCRdb, only in-frame clones are kept and a portion is missing. The table lists about 83,000 clones, roughly 79% of them singletons, with over 4.5% in the top ten. The source material was PBMCs. This sequence was found in a man younger than 35 in good health and CMV-seropositive. The J gene is TRBJ1-4, the V gene TRBV29-1; TRBD1 matches 10 bases. The CDR3, as DNA: TGCAGCGTTGCAGGGACAGGGGACGAAAAACTGTTTTTT. Its translation: CSVAGTGDEKLFF.